The 22 T cell receptor beta chains below all came from one sample that was sequenced in a study of T cells in Graves' hyperthyroidism and ophthalmopathy. Amplified TCR beta CDR3 regions came from RNA transcripts. Initially, a first-round RT-PCR of the TCR CDR3 employed the HTBI primer set. TCRdb reanalysed the multiplex PCR reads using MiXCR and keeps one entry per CDR3 protein. The top ten clones hold about 33% of a sample with 300,000 to 450,000 distinct CDR3 sequences, just under 15% of them seen once. What was sequenced was blood. These receptors were collected from a woman in her twenties or thirties with Graves' hyperthyroidism.

This chain links TRBV29-1 with TRBJ2-7, with 9 bases aligning to TRBD1. The CDR3 has 14 amino acids. Per the germline V gene, CDR1 is SQVTM and CDR2 is ANQGSEA. V gave up 0 bases and J gave up 3 bases; unmatched junction bases: 3. CDR3 coding DNA: TGCAGCGTTGAAGACCCGACAGGGGGCTACGAGCAGTACTTC. Its translation is CSVEDPTGGYEQYF.

This clonotype was seen repeatedly, ten times or more. V gene TRBV2 combines with J gene TRBJ1-1; TRBD1 matches 7 bases. The CDR3 is made up of 14 amino acids. CDR1 and CDR2 (germline): SNHLY, FYNNEI. With V trimmed by 2 bases and J by 0 bases, 0 bases remained unmatched. In DNA form, the CDR3 reads TGTGCCAGCAGTGAAACAGGGGTGAACACTGAAGCTTTCTTT. Translating it yields CASSETGVNTEAFF. The whole variable domain, remainder taken from reference TRBV2 and TRBJ1-1, is EPEVTQTPSHQVTQMGQEVILRCVPISNHLYFYWYRQILGQKVEFLVSFYNNEISEKSEIFDDQFSVERPDGSNFTLKIRSTKLEDSAMYFCASSETGVNTEAFFGQGTRLTVV.

In this sample, this clonotype turned up many times. This chain uses TRBV27 with TRBJ2-3, with 9 bases fitting TRBD2. The CDR3 has 17 amino acids. The V gene's germline CDR1 is MNHEY and CDR2 SMNVEV (reference sequence). With V trimmed by 7 bases and J by 3 bases, 14 bases remained unmatched. For the CDR3, the DNA is TGTGCCAGCACACCATCATCTAGCGGGATGAGGACAGATACGCAGTATTTT. Its translation: CASTPSSSGMRTDTQYF.

This clonotype occurred a few times. The chain recombines TRBV30 with TRBJ2-1; 8 bases are shared with TRBD2. Germline assignment: CDR1 GTSNPN and CDR2 SVGIG (reference sequence). The CDR3 spans 11 residues. Trimming at V came to 0 bases and at J to 12 bases, leaving 1 base not matched to a gene. This CDR3 is CAWSVGGGQFF. Here the CDR3 DNA reads TGTGCCTGGAGTGTCGGGGGGGGGCAGTTCTTC.

This rearrangement joins TRBV18 to TRBJ2-7, with TRBD1 as a possible D gene (6 bases). Germline loops: CDR1 KGHSH, CDR2 LQKENI. The length of the CDR3 is 15 residues. The V and J ends lost 6 bases and 7 bases respectively, with 22 bases between them. The CDR3 protein is CASSREQGSSGEQYF. The CDR3 coding sequence is TGTGCCAGCTCCCGGGAACAGGGATCTTCGGGAGAGCAGTACTTC.

The sample holds a few counts of this clonotype. The V gene is TRBV5-8, the J gene TRBJ2-5; TRBD2 matches 8 bases. Germline V gene lookup returns CDR1 SGHTS and CDR2 YDEGEE. CDR3 length equals 18 residues. J lost 6 bases, V lost 3 bases, and 19 bases had no gene match. CDR3 sequence: CASSWELMSREVVKTQYF. The CDR3 region has the DNA TGTGCCAGCAGCTGGGAACTAATGTCGCGGGAGGTTGTGAAGACCCAGTACTTC.

This clonotype was counted ten times or more. The gene calls are TRBV18 and TRBJ1-1; D not certain. The CDR3 covers 13 residues. V lost 4 bases to trimming and J lost 1 base, with 7 bases between them. Germline values: CDR1 KGHSH, CDR2 LQKENI. For the CDR3, the DNA is TGTGCCAGCTCACGGGCAGGGAACACTGAAGCTTTCTTT. Translation: CASSRAGNTEAFF. The full variable domain, with the rest looked up from reference TRBV18 and TRBJ1-1, is NAGVMQNPRHLVRRRGQEARLRCSPMKGHSHVYWYRQLPEEGLKFMVYLQKENIIDESGMPKERFSAEFPKEGPSILRIQQVVRGDSAAYFCASSRAGNTEAFFGQGTRLTVV.

This clonotype appeared a few times. The V call is TRBV5-1, the J call TRBJ2-2; D ambiguous. This CDR3 is built from 13 residues. V was trimmed by 7 bases and J by 3 bases, leaving 10 bases between them. Looked up from germline, CDR1 is SGHRS and CDR2 is YFSETQ. The CDR3 loop reads CASLRPYTGELFF. CDR3 coding DNA: TGCGCCAGCCTAAGACCATACACCGGGGAGCTGTTTTTT.

The CDR3 DNA follows: TGCGCCAGCAGCTGGACCCCGGACCTGGCCAAAAACATTCAGTACTTC. It translates to CASSWTPDLAKNIQYF. The chain carries TRBV5-1 and TRBJ2-4; D is unclear. With 3 bases removed from V and 1 base from J, the gap between germline ends came to 14 bases. Germline CDR1 SGHRS, CDR2 YFSETQ. The CDR3 sequence is 16 residues long.

Written as DNA, the CDR3 is TGCGCCAGCAGTGCGAGGGTAAGCTCCTACAATGAGCAGTTCTTC. This encodes CASSARVSSYNEQFF. This chain joins TRBV10-1 and TRBJ2-1, with D possibly TRBD2 on 5 matching bases. The CDR3 spans 15 residues. Trimming removed 4 bases at V and 0 bases at J, with 10 bases between. Germline CDR1 WNHNN, CDR2 SYGVQD (reference sequence).

Ten or more counts support this clonotype. The V call is TRBV28, the J call TRBJ1-2, with D unresolved. CDR1 is MDHEN and CDR2 is SYDVKM in the germline V gene. V was shortened by 3 bases and J by 1 base, with 6 bases between the two germline ends. This CDR3 is 13 amino acids long. The CDR3, as DNA: TGTGCCAGCAGTTTTGCCGTTAACTATGGCTACACCTTC. This gives the protein CASSFAVNYGYTF.

This clonotype has ten or more counts. V and J are TRBV27 and TRBJ2-7, with TRBD2 as a possible D gene (5 bases). CDR1 MNHEY and CDR2 SMNVEV come from the germline V gene (reference sequence). V shed 8 bases and J shed 5 bases, with 10 bases lying between them. CDR3 length: 11 amino acids. The CDR3 here is CASDMGDEQYF. DNA for the CDR3: TGTGCCAGCGACATGGGAGACGAGCAGTACTTC.

This clonotype was counted at least ten times. The V and J genes are TRBV3-1 and TRBJ1-2; D not resolved. Germline CDR1 and CDR2: LGHDT and YNNKEL (reference sequence). Trimming took off 0 bases at V and 3 bases at J, with 14 bases between the two ends. This CDR3 region has 16 residues. CDR3 sequence reads: CASSQETRQYDYGYTF. CDR3 nucleotides: TGTGCCAGCAGCCAAGAAACGCGGCAGTATGACTATGGCTACACCTTC.

This clonotype was observed a handful of times. This chain links TRBV29-1 with TRBJ2-7; D remains ambiguous. The CDR3 spans 12 residues. Between the trimmed V and J ends, which lost 5 bases and 3 bases, there was a span of 11 bases. CDR1 is SQVTM, CDR2 ANQGSEA, per germline. This CDR3 reads CSVQRNNYEQYF. In DNA, the CDR3 is TGCAGCGTTCAAAGAAACAACTACGAGCAGTACTTC.

This clonotype has more than one count but fewer than ten. The rearrangement joins TRBV20-1 to TRBJ2-7; 14 bases line up with TRBD2. Germline CDR1 is DFQATT and CDR2 is SNEGSKA (reference sequence). V was pared by 3 bases and J by 0 bases, with 4 bases of the junction left unmatched. CDR3 length equals 16 residues. The CDR3, as DNA: TGCAGTGCTAGTGGGACTAGCGGGAGAATCTCCTACGAGCAGTACTTC. This codes for CSASGTSGRISYEQYF.

The table lists this clonotype with many counts. The V call is TRBV5-6, the J call TRBJ1-2, with D possibly being TRBD1 (5 bases). This CDR3 is built from 15 residues. Trimming took 4 bases from V and 4 from J, leaving 17 bases between them. The germline V gene has CDR1 SGHDT and CDR2 YYEEEE. In DNA form, the CDR3 reads TGTGCCAGCAGCGTCGTCCAGGACACTAGCTATGGCTACACCTTC. Translated, it gives CASSVVQDTSYGYTF.

In its sample, this clonotype was seen a few times. V and J are TRBV30 and TRBJ1-1; weak D call: TRBD1 (5 bases). Between the trimmed V and J ends, which lost 1 base and 8 bases, there was a span of 11 bases. Germline V gives CDR1 GTSNPN, CDR2 SVGIG (reference sequence). The CDR3 has 12 amino acids. The CDR3 bases are TGTGCCTGGAGTGACGGGGCAGGGGAAGCTTTCTTT. Translated: CAWSDGAGEAFF.

This clonotype was detected a few times. The CDR3 bases are TGTGCCACCAGCAGATCCTCTCCTAGGACTAGCGGGAGGCCCGTTGAGCAGTTCTTC. Translating it yields CATSRSSPRTSGRPVEQFF. This chain links TRBV15 with TRBJ2-1; 14 bases line up with TRBD2. CDR1 LNHNV and CDR2 YYDKDF come from the germline V gene (reference sequence). This CDR3 spans 19 amino acids. V shed 2 bases, J shed 9 bases, and the junction held 15 bases outside the gene matches.

As to this clonotype: A read error may explain this, as a much larger clone is one base away. The J gene is TRBJ2-3, the V gene TRBV27; no reliable D call. The CDR3 covers 14 residues. Per germline, CDR1 MNHEY and CDR2 SMNVEV (reference sequence). V was trimmed by 8 bases and J by 0 bases, leaving 12 bases between them. DNA of the CDR3: TGTGCCAGCGGTTCGAAATCTAGCACAGATACGCAGTATTTT. Encoded protein: CASGSKSSTDTQYF.

The chain recombines TRBV12-3 or TRBV12-4 with TRBJ1-1; D remains ambiguous. This CDR3 spans 13 amino acids. V lost 4 bases and J 6 bases, leaving 12 bases between the germline ends. The CDR3 loop is CASSSLGAAEAFF. Written as DNA, the CDR3 is TGTGCCAGCAGTTCCCTGGGAGCGGCTGAAGCTTTCTTT.

This clonotype occurred many times. CDR3 DNA sequence: TGTGCCAGCAGCTTAGAAGTCCCAGCCCTAAGCACAGATACGCAGTATTTT. Translation: CASSLEVPALSTDTQYF. The chain employs TRBV7-2 and TRBJ2-3; D uncertain. The CDR3 totals 17 residues. Germline loops: CDR1 SGHTA, CDR2 FQGNSA. The V end lost 1 base, the J end lost 0 bases, and 14 bases lay between the germline ends.

This clonotype was counted many times. The chain joins TRBV6-5 to TRBJ2-5; TRBD1 matches at 8 bases. Germline V CDR1 and CDR2: MNHEY, SVGAGI. This CDR3 region has 15 residues. Trimming took 0 bases from V and 3 from J; bases not matched to a gene: 3. For the CDR3, the DNA is TGTGCCAGCAGTTACTCGCCGGACAGGGAAGAGACCCAGTACTTC. It yields the protein CASSYSPDREETQYF.